The entry below gives a single T cell receptor beta chain sequence along with its context. This sample stems from a study of somatic mutations in cytotoxic T cells in rheumatoid arthritis. Measured with immunoSEQ multiplex PCR; TCRdb has only the in-frame clones, and not every one. The table records fewer than 5,000 clones, approximately 77% of them present only once. The V end was cut by 10 bases, the J end by 3 bases, with 9 bases between. The germline V gene has CDR1 SNHLY and CDR2 FYNNEI. The CDR3 length is 11 residues. J is TRBJ1-1 and V is TRBV2; no clear D gene. This sequence was found in an adult with rheumatoid arthritis. The sequenced sample consisted of CD8+ T cells sorted from blood. The CDR3 DNA reads TGTGCCACCCAACGGGACACTGAAGCTTTCTTT. It encodes CATQRDTEAFF.